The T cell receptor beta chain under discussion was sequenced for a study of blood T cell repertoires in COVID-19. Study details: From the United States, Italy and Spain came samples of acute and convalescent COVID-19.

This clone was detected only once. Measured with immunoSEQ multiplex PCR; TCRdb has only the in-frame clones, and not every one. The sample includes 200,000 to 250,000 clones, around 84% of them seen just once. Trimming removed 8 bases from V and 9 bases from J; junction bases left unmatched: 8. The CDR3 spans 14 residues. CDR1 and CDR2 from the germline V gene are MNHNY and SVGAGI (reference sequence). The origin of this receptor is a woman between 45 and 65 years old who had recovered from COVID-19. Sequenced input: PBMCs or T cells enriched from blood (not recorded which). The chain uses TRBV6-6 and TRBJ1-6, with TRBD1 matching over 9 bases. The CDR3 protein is CASGKQGAGSPLHF. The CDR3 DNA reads TGTGCCAGCGGAAAACAGGGGGCGGGTTCACCCCTCCACTTT.